This is a list of T cell receptor beta chains from one sample in a study of T cell responses to AZD1222 COVID-19 vaccine. Libraries were prepared by immunoSEQ multiplex PCR; TCRdb keeps only in-frame clonotypes and omits some of them. Seen here are more than 90,000 clones, around 88% observed once, and the top ten hold roughly 7%. Sequencing used peripheral blood, obtained 28 days after the second AZD1222 dose. These TCRs come from an adult who received the AZD1222 COVID-19 vaccine. The CDR3 runs from the conserved cysteine through the conserved F or W. D genes are given only for firm matches. Clone size is given for some rows only: seen once, a few or many times, or a class if the clone is expanded.

v_gene: TRBV29-1
abundance: -
len: 13
d_gene: -
j_gene: TRBJ2-3
CDR3nt: TGCAGCGTTGAAACGGCCGACACAGATACGCAGTATTTT
CDR3aa: CSVETADTDTQYF

v_gene: TRBV7-5
abundance: once
len: 16
d_gene: -
j_gene: TRBJ1-1
CDR3nt: TGTGCCAGAAGCGTAAGGGAAGCGGGGGGGCCTATTGAAGCTTTCTTT
CDR3aa: CARSVREAGGPIEAFF

v_gene: TRBV30
abundance: -
len: 13
d_gene: TRBD1
j_gene: TRBJ1-1
CDR3nt: TGTGCCTGGAGTGACAGGGGGAACACTGAAGCTTTCTTT
CDR3aa: CAWSDRGNTEAFF

v_gene: TRBV7-6
abundance: -
len: 15
d_gene: -
j_gene: TRBJ2-7
CDR3nt: TGTGCCAGCAGCTTATATGGACTGAGCTCCTACGAGCAGTACTTC
CDR3aa: CASSLYGLSSYEQYF

v_gene: TRBV9
abundance: -
len: 20
d_gene: TRBD2
j_gene: TRBJ2-1
CDR3nt: TGTGCCAGCAGCGTAGTTCCAGTAAGAGCGGGGGGGCCTGTGTACAATGAGCAGTTCTTC
CDR3aa: CASSVVPVRAGGPVYNEQFF

v_gene: TRBV6-5
abundance: -
len: 14
d_gene: TRBD1
j_gene: TRBJ2-7
CDR3nt: TGTGCCAGCAGCGGGACAGTTTATGCCTACGAGCAGTACTTC
CDR3aa: CASSGTVYAYEQYF

v_gene: TRBV19
abundance: few
len: 16
d_gene: TRBD1
j_gene: TRBJ1-5
CDR3nt: TGTGCCAGTAGTAGAGGACAGGGGGTAAAGAATCAGCCCCAGCATTTT
CDR3aa: CASSRGQGVKNQPQHF

v_gene: TRBV5-1
abundance: -
len: 16
d_gene: -
j_gene: TRBJ2-7
CDR3nt: TGCGCCAGCAGCTTGGCCCTAGGGGCCAACTCCTACGAGCAGTACTTC
CDR3aa: CASSLALGANSYEQYF

v_gene: TRBV7-9
abundance: few
len: 15
d_gene: TRBD1
j_gene: TRBJ1-1
CDR3nt: TGTGCCAGCAGGGACGGACAGGGGATGAACACTGAAGCTTTCTTT
CDR3aa: CASRDGQGMNTEAFF

v_gene: TRBV29-1
abundance: -
len: 13
d_gene: -
j_gene: TRBJ1-1
CDR3nt: TGCAGCGCGGGGAGAGGGGCTGGAACTGAAGCTTTCTTT
CDR3aa: CSAGRGAGTEAFF

v_gene: TRBV2
abundance: -
len: 14
d_gene: TRBD1
j_gene: TRBJ2-7
CDR3nt: TGTGCCAGCAGTATGCGACAGGGTTCCTACGAGCAGTACTTC
CDR3aa: CASSMRQGSYEQYF

v_gene: TRBV7-2
abundance: -
len: 12
d_gene: -
j_gene: TRBJ2-7
CDR3nt: TGTGCCAGCAGCTTAGGCGGGGACGAGCAGTACTTC
CDR3aa: CASSLGGDEQYF

v_gene: TRBV5-6
abundance: -
len: 15
d_gene: TRBD1
j_gene: TRBJ1-6
CDR3nt: TGTGCCAGCAGCGGGGGACAGGGTTGGAATTCACCCCTCCACTTT
CDR3aa: CASSGGQGWNSPLHF

v_gene: TRBV28
abundance: few
len: 16
d_gene: -
j_gene: TRBJ2-3
CDR3nt: TGTGCCAGCAGACCACTGGCCGTCCCACGCACAGATACGCAGTATTTT
CDR3aa: CASRPLAVPRTDTQYF

v_gene: TRBV28
abundance: -
len: 16
d_gene: -
j_gene: TRBJ1-5
CDR3nt: TGTGCCAGCAGTATTAGGGGGAGGGGCCCCAATCAGCCCCAGCATTTT
CDR3aa: CASSIRGRGPNQPQHF

v_gene: TRBV6-2/TRBV6-3
abundance: -
len: 16
d_gene: -
j_gene: TRBJ2-3
CDR3nt: TGTGCCAGCAGTTACGTTGCGGGACCTAGGTCGGATACGCAGTATTTT
CDR3aa: CASSYVAGPRSDTQYF

v_gene: TRBV14
abundance: -
len: 14
d_gene: -
j_gene: TRBJ2-1
CDR3nt: TGTGCCAGCAGCCGCCGGATAGCGGACAATGAGCAGTTCTTC
CDR3aa: CASSRRIADNEQFF

v_gene: TRBV2
abundance: -
len: 15
d_gene: TRBD1
j_gene: TRBJ2-7
CDR3nt: TGTGCCAGCAGACGGGACAGGTCGGCTGGGGACGAGCAGTACTTC
CDR3aa: CASRRDRSAGDEQYF

v_gene: TRBV11-2
abundance: -
len: 15
d_gene: -
j_gene: TRBJ2-1
CDR3nt: TGTGCCAGCAGCCTTAGCACCGGACATCACAATGAGCAGTTCTTC
CDR3aa: CASSLSTGHHNEQFF

v_gene: TRBV4-2
abundance: -
len: 16
d_gene: -
j_gene: TRBJ1-2
CDR3nt: TGTGCCAGCAGCCAAGAGGTCCAGGGGCGTGACTATGGCTACACCTTC
CDR3aa: CASSQEVQGRDYGYTF